The 16 T cell receptor beta chains presented below share a single source sample, sequenced in a study of cytomegalovirus exposure and HLA in healthy donors. PCR used 60 Vbeta primers and 13 Jbeta primers. The table came from immunoSEQ multiplex PCR; TCRdb's copy has only in-frame clones and leaves some out. The table shows over 200,000 clones, with 77% occurring only once. The sample consisted of PBMCs. Receptors were obtained from a woman aged 60-75 years in good health and CMV-seropositive.

The chain combines TRBV2 with TRBJ2-3, with 7 nucleotides matching TRBD1. J was trimmed by 6 bases and V by 6 bases; bases with no gene match: 6. This CDR3 region has 13 residues. Germline V gene lookup returns CDR1 SNHLY and CDR2 FYNNEI. CDR3 sequence reads: CASSDDRVDTQYF. The CDR3 DNA sequence: TGTGCCAGCAGCGATGACAGGGTGGATACGCAGTATTTT.

V is TRBV2 and J is TRBJ2-3; D remains unclear. V was cut by 6 bases and J by 2 bases, with 9 bases left in between. The germline gives CDR1 SNHLY, CDR2 FYNNEI. The CDR3 consists of 13 residues. The CDR3 bases are TGTGCCAGCAGCCCTGAGTTCACAGATACGCAGTATTTT. This translates into CASSPEFTDTQYF.

CDR3 loop: CASSLQGSYEQYF. CDR3 nucleotides: TGCGCCAGCAGCTTGCAGGGTTCCTACGAGCAGTACTTC. The chain joins TRBV5-1 to TRBJ2-5; TRBD1 might be the D (5 bases). The J call may be mistaken, given a closer DNA end match to TRBJ2-7. Germline CDR1 reads SGHRS; CDR2 reads YFSETQ. The CDR3 is 13 amino acids.

The chain links TRBV6-1 to TRBJ2-7; TRBD2 aligns across 7 bases. This CDR3 is built from 15 residues. J gave up 6 bases and V 3 bases, and 11 bases lay outside the gene matches. CDR1 is MNHNS, CDR2 SASEGT, per germline. CDR3: CASSEVSGSSPEQYF. The CDR3 bases are TGTGCCAGCAGTGAGGTTAGCGGGTCCTCCCCCGAGCAGTACTTC.

The table lists this clone with a few counts. The chain employs TRBV2 and TRBJ2-7; 8 bases fit TRBD1. The length of the CDR3 is 15 residues. The J segment lost 4 bases and the V segment lost 3 bases, leaving 8 bases of the junction unmatched. Per germline, CDR1 SNHLY and CDR2 FYNNEI. The DNA of the CDR3 is TGTGCCAGCAGTGATGGTAGACAGGGGATATACGAGCAGTACTTC. Translating it yields CASSDGRQGIYEQYF.

This clone has a handful of counts. This sample includes further DNA sequences coding for the same CDR3. Written as DNA, the CDR3 is TGTGCCTGGAGTCGGGATAGCAATCAGCCCCAGCATTTT. As protein: CAWSRDSNQPQHF. J is TRBJ1-5 and V is TRBV30; D remains ambiguous. Germline CDR1 and CDR2: GTSNPN and SVGIG (reference sequence). The V gene lost 2 bases and the J gene lost 0 bases, with 5 bases spanning the gap. The CDR3 loop spans 13 amino acids.

The rearrangement links TRBV7-7 to TRBJ2-1; 10 bases line up with TRBD2. This CDR3 is built from 15 residues. CDR1 is SSHAT, CDR2 FNYEAQ, per germline (reference sequence). V shed 5 bases, J shed 4 bases, and the junction held 5 bases outside the gene matches. The chain's CDR3 is CASSPTSGPYNEQFF. The CDR3 DNA follows: TGTGCCAGCAGCCCGACTAGCGGGCCTTACAATGAGCAGTTCTTC.

This chain uses TRBV4-1 with TRBJ2-7; D not certain. Germline V CDR1 and CDR2: MGHRA, YSYEKL. There are 16 residues in the CDR3. Trimming cost V 0 bases and J 0 bases, with 12 bases left between them. The CDR3 bases are TGCGCCAGCAGCCAAGACGGGTCCATTTTCTCCTACGAGCAGTACTTC. As protein: CASSQDGSIFSYEQYF.

This chain connects TRBV9 to TRBJ2-3; maybe TRBD2 (5 bases). Per the germline V gene, CDR1 is SGDLS and CDR2 is YYNGEE. CDR3 length: 17 residues. Between the trimmed V and J ends, which lost 4 bases and 0 bases, there was a span of 18 bases. CDR3 sequence reads: CASSPRGSPTSTDTQYF. The CDR3 coding sequence is TGTGCCAGCAGCCCCCGGGGTAGTCCCACTAGCACAGATACGCAGTATTTT.

This chain joins TRBV4-3 and TRBJ2-1; 9 positions agree with TRBD2. This CDR3 has 16 residues. V dropped 0 bases and J dropped 9; count of bases not matched to a gene: 9. Germline CDR1 is LGHNA and CDR2 is YSLEER. DNA for the CDR3: TGCGCCAGCAGCCAAGAGGTGGGCGGGGGGGCCAGTGAGCAGTTCTTC. The encoded protein is CASSQEVGGGASEQFF.

The V call is TRBV18, the J call TRBJ1-2; the D gene is possibly TRBD1 (6 bases). The germline V and J ends were trimmed by 6 bases and 2 bases, with 16 bases remaining between them. CDR3 length equals 15 residues. Germline V lookup: CDR1 KGHSH, CDR2 LQKENI. Here the CDR3 reads CASSYGNRANYGYTF. The DNA of the CDR3 is TGTGCCAGCTCCTACGGGAACAGGGCGAACTATGGCTACACCTTC.

The chain carries TRBV7-8 and TRBJ1-2; 8 bases map to TRBD1. V was pared by 4 bases and J by 1 base, with 5 bases of the junction left unmatched. The CDR3 extends over 15 amino acids. In germline, CDR1 is SGHVS, CDR2 FQNEAQ. CDR3 in DNA: TGTGCCAGCAGCTCGCGGACAGGGTTTAACTATGGCTACACCTTC. Translating gives CASSSRTGFNYGYTF.

The rearrangement joins TRBV6-1 to TRBJ1-2; 7 positions match TRBD1. Germline V gene sequence: CDR1 MNHNS, CDR2 SASEGT. Trimming took 6 bases from V and 0 from J; bases not matched to a gene: 7. The CDR3 extends over 15 amino acids. The CDR3 sequence is CASRNRQGANYGYTF. CDR3 nucleotide sequence: TGTGCCAGCAGGAACCGACAGGGAGCTAACTATGGCTACACCTTC.

The V and J genes are TRBV4-3 and TRBJ1-3; D gene uncertain. The CDR3 runs to 15 residues. V was clipped by 0 bases and J by 2 bases, with 8 bases between them. Germline CDR1 reads LGHNA; CDR2 reads YSLEER. This CDR3 is CASSQDPTAGNTIYF. For the CDR3, the DNA is TGCGCCAGCAGCCAAGATCCAACAGCTGGAAACACCATATATTTT.

This clone appeared once. This chain uses TRBV2 with TRBJ1-2; TRBD1 matches at 9 bases. Germline assignment: CDR1 SNHLY and CDR2 FYNNEI. V lost 0 bases to trimming and J lost 10 bases; unmatched junction nucleotides: 3. There are 13 residues in the CDR3. The CDR3 nucleotides are TGTGCCAGCAGTGAAGCCGGACAGGGGCCCTACACCTTC. This encodes CASSEAGQGPYTF.

V gene TRBV28 combines with J gene TRBJ1-2; D is unclear. The CDR3 contains 14 residues. V lost 2 bases and J lost 3, with 10 bases in between. Per germline, CDR1 MDHEN and CDR2 SYDVKM. CDR3 bases: TGTGCCAGCAGTTTAACGGCAGGCGACTATGGCTACACCTTC. Amino acid sequence: CASSLTAGDYGYTF.